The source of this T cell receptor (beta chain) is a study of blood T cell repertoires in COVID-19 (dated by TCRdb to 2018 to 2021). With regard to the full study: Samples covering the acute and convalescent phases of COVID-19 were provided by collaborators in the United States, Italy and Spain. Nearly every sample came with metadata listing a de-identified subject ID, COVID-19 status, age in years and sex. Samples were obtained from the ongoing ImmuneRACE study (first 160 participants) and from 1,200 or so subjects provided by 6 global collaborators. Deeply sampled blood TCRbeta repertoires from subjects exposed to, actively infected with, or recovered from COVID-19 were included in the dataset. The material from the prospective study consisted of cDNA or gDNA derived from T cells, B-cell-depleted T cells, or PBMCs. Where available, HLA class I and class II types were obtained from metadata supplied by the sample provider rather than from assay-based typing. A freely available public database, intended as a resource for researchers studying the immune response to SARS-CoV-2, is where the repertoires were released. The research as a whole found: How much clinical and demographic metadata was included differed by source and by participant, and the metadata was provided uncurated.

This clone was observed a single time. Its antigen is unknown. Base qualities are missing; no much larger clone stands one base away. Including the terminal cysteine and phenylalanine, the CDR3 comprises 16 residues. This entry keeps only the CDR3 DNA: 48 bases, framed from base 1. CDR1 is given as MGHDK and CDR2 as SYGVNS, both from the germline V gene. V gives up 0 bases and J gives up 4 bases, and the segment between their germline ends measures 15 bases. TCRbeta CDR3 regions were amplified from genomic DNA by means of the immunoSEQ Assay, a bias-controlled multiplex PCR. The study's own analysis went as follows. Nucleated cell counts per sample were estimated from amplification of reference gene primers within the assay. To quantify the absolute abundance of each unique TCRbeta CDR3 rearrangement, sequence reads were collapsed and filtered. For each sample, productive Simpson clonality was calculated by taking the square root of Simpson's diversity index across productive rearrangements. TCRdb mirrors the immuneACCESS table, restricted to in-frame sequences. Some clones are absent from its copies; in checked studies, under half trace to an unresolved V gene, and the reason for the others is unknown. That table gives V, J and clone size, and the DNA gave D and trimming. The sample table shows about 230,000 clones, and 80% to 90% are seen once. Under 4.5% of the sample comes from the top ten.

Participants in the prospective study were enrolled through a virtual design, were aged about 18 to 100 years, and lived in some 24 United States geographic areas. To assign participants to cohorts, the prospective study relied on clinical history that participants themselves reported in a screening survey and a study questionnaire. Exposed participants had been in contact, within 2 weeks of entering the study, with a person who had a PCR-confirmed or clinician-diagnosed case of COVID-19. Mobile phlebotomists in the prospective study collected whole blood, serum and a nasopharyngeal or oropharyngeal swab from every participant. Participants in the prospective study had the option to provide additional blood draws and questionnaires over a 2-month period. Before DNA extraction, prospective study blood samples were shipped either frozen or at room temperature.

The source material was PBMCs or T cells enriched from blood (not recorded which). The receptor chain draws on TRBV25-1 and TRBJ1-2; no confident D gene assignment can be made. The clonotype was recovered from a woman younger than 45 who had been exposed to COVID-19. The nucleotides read TGTGCCAGCAGTGAATATAAGTGGGGAGCCGGCTATGGCTACACCTTC. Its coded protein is CASSEYKWGAGYGYTF.